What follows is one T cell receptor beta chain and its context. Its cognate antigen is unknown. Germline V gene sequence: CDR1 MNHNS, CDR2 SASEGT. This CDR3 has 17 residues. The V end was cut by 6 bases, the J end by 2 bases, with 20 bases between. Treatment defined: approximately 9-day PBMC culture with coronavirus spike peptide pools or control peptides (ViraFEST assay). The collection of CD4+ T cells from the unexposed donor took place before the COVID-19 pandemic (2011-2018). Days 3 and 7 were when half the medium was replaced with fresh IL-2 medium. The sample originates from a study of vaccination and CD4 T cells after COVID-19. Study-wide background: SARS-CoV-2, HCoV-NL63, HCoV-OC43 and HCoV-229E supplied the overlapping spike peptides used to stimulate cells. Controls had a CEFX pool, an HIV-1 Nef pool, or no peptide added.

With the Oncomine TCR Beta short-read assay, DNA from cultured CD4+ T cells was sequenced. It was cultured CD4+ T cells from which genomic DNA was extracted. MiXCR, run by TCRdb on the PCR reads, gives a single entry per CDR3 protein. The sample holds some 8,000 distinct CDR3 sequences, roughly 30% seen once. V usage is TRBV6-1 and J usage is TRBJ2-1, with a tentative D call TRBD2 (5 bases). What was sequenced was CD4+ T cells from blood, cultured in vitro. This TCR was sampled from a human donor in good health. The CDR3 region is CASSSRPSSGAYNEQFF. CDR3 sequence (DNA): TGTGCCAGCAGCTCCCGTCCCTCCAGCGGAGCCTACAATGAGCAGTTCTTC.